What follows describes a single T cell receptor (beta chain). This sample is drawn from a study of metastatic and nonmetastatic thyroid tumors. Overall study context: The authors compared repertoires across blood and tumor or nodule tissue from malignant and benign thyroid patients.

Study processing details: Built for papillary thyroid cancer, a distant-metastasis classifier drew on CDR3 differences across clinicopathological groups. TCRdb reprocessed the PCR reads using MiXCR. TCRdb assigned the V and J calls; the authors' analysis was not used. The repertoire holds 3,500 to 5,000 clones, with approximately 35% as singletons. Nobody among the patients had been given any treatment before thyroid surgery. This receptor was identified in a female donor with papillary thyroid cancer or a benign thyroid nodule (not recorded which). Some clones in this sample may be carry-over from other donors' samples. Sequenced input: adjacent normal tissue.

The CDR3 bases are TGTGCCAGCAGTTTATCCCGGGGCTATGGCTACACCTTC. The encoded protein is CASSLSRGYGYTF. This rearrangement joins TRBV12-3 or TRBV12-4 to TRBJ1-2, with D uncertain. This CDR3 has 13 amino acids. The V and J ends lost 2 bases and 4 bases respectively, with 8 bases between them.